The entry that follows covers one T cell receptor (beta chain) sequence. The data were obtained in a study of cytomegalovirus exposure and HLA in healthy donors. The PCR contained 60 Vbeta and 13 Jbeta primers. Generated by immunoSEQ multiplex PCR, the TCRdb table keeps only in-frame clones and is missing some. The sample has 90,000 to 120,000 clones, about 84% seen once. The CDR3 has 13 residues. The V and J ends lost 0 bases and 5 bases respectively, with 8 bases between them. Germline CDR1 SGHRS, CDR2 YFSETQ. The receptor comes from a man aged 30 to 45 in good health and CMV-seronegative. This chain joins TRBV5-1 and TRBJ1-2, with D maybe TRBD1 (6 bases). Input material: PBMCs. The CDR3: CASSLDREYGYTF. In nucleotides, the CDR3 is TGCGCCAGCAGCTTGGACAGGGAATATGGCTACACCTTC.